Below are 5 T cell receptor beta chains sequenced from a single sample in a study of T cells in Graves' hyperthyroidism and ophthalmopathy. Template material for amplifying TCR beta CDR3 regions consisted of RNA transcripts. During a first-round RT-PCR of the TCR CDR3, the HTBI primer set was used. MiXCR, run by TCRdb on the multiplex PCR reads, gives a single entry per CDR3 protein. The sample includes about 640,000 distinct CDR3 sequences, 20% to 25% seen only once; the top ten take more than 30%. Sequencing was carried out using blood. Receptors originate from a man in his thirties or forties with Graves' ophthalmopathy.

Only a few counts were recorded for this clonotype. The chain links TRBV3-1 to TRBJ2-6, with 7 bases aligning to TRBD1. CDR1 is LGHDT and CDR2 is YNNKEL in the germline V gene (reference sequence). The CDR3 covers 18 residues. With V trimmed by 3 bases and J by 5 bases, 13 bases remained unmatched. DNA of the CDR3: TGTGCCAGCAGCCAGAGGGACAGATCCATCCTCTGGGCCAACGTCCTGACTTTC. It is translated as CASSQRDRSILWANVLTF. Complete variable domain (other parts from reference TRBV3-1 and TRBJ2-6): DTAVSQTPKYLVTQMGNDKSIKCEQNLGHDTMYWYKQDSKKFLKIMFSYNNKELIINETVPNRFSPKSPDKAHLNLHINSLELGDSAVYFCASSQRDRSILWANVLTFGAGSRLTVL.

As concerns this clonotype: This clone may be a read error of a much larger clone one base away. The J gene is TRBJ2-1, the V gene TRBV11-2; weak D call: TRBD2 (5 bases). Germline V gives CDR1 SGHAT, CDR2 FQNNGV. Trimming shortened V by 1 base and J by 4 bases, and 11 bases separated the two germline ends. The CDR3 has 15 amino acids. Here the CDR3 reads CASSLGWAGYNEQFF. The CDR3 DNA follows: TGTGCCAGCAGCTTAGGGTGGGCGGGTTACAATGAGCAGTTCTTC.

This clonotype came up many times. The chain has TRBV11-2 and TRBJ1-5, with 10 bases lining up with TRBD1. The V gene end was trimmed by 5 bases and the J gene end by 6 bases; junction bases not matched to a gene: 7. Per the germline V gene, CDR1 is SGHAT and CDR2 is FQNNGV. This CDR3 has 15 residues. The CDR3 loop reads CASSKRQGARQPQHF. CDR3 nucleotides: TGTGCCAGCAGCAAGCGACAGGGGGCACGTCAGCCCCAGCATTTT.

This clonotype turned up a few times. The chain recombines TRBV5-4 with TRBJ1-2; 9 bases line up with TRBD1. CDR1 and CDR2 (germline): SGHNT, YYREEE (reference sequence). V gave up 0 bases and J gave up 5 bases; unmatched junction bases: 5. The CDR3 length is 15 residues. The chain's CDR3 is CASSLATGGSYGYTF. The DNA for the CDR3 is TGTGCCAGCAGCTTGGCGACAGGGGGGTCATATGGCTACACCTTC.

This clonotype was counted only a few times. The V and J genes are TRBV24-1 and TRBJ2-3; D uncertain. Trimming took 2 bases from V and 2 from J, leaving 16 bases between them. CDR1 and CDR2 from the germline V gene are KGHDR and SFDVKD. This CDR3 contains 17 residues. The CDR3 here is CATSDSHTGGPTDTQYF. CDR3 DNA sequence: TGTGCCACCAGTGATTCCCATACCGGCGGACCCACAGATACGCAGTATTTT.